This T cell receptor beta chain was identified during a study of blood T cells in healthy people across ages (dated by TCRdb to about 2015). For context, the study as a whole: In model experiments, roughly one uniquely barcoded TCR beta cDNA molecule per two T cells was captured by template switching. To avoid experimental bias, donors of different ages were randomly spread across the sequencing lanes. Using deep sequencing normalized with unique cDNA molecular identifiers, the study measured how TCR beta repertoire diversity changes with age. The donors were split into four age groups: young (average about 16 years), middle-aged (around 37), aged (about 56) and long-lived (over 75). Two additional independent replicas of 1 million unique cDNA reads from the same blood draw were analyzed for two donors (one aged 18 to 30 and one aged 80 or older). Study-level results and caveats: Observed TCR beta diversity per million T cells fell roughly linearly with age, and a significant reduction was already apparent by age approximately 40. The CMV infection status of donors was not known, potentially confounding age-related changes in expanded clonotypes. The long-lived group showed more naive CD4+ T cells, fewer expanded clones and increased TCR diversity than the aged group, suggesting age selection. Estimates of total diversity from one million sequenced T cells were regarded as lower bounds and underestimates. Conclusive comparison of naive and antigen-experienced compartments was prevented by the profiling of bulk unsorted PBMCs. The percentage of naive T cells measured by flow cytometry correlated strongly with observed TCR beta diversity.

The donors were a few dozen Caucasian individuals from Russia, aged roughly 6 to 90 years, who were systemically healthy. Around 9.8 milliliters of peripheral blood were collected from each donor into EDTA-treated Vacutainer tubes. Ficoll-Paque density-gradient centrifugation was used to isolate PBMCs, with at least 6.5 million obtained per sample. Trizol reagent was used to extract total RNA from PBMCs, with at least 5.5 micrograms per sample. For every donor, an aliquot of PBMCs went through flow cytometry to measure the percentages of naive CD45RAhigh/CD27high T cells. To prepare the library, 5' RACE was applied. TCRdb names Illumina HiSeq 2500 as the instrument used. A second roughly 6 to 12 cycle PCR used a sample-barcoded 5' primer and a J-beta primer mix. A unique molecular identifier was introduced onto each TCR beta cDNA molecule by a template-switch 5' adaptor carrying 12 random nucleotides. Each sample yielded at least 3 million CDR3-containing paired-end reads. All of the RNA was converted into first-strand cDNA using the Mint cDNA synthesis kit, with a TRBC-specific oligonucleotide serving as the primer. After uracil-DNA glycosylase treatment, a first 18-cycle PCR used universal primers M1SS and BC2_uni_R on all cDNA. In the authors' own workflow: For normalization, 1 million high-quality reads, each with a distinct molecular identifier, were randomly selected from each sample. Instead of being binned into consensus sequences, reads that shared molecular identifiers were thrown out. MiTCR, run with a Q25 quality threshold and the strictest error-elimination algorithm, handled CDR3 identification, clonotype clustering and error correction. Lower-bound total TCR beta diversity was estimated with a nonparametric unseen species model using Euler transformation. TCRdb ran its own pipeline on the public reads, namely fastp trimming at Q25 and MiXCR clone calling, and kept in-frame beta chains. Identical CDR3 protein sequences are pooled into one entry, listed with their most common genes and DNA. For this entry, the V and J calls and clone size follow TCRdb and not the study's own pipeline. The sample has a few hundred thousand distinct CDR3 sequences on record, 27% of them singletons. The ten biggest clones cover less than 20% of the sample.

The germline V gene (reference sequence) sets CDR1 to PRHDT and CDR2 to FYEKMQ. Compared with germline, V lacks 5 bases and J lacks 7 bases; bases without a gene match: 4. The CDR3, cysteine through phenylalanine, is 14 amino acids long. The read is trimmed to its CDR3 DNA, 42 bases read in frame from base 1. This clonotype was counted between two and nine times. What this receptor recognizes is not known. The sample holds no much larger clone one base away, and base qualities are not on file. The origin of this receptor is a woman in her seventies in good health. The material sequenced was blood. The chain joins TRBV13 to TRBJ1-5, with 11 central nucleotides matching TRBD1. This receptor has the CDR3 CASSGTGGSQPQHF. The nucleotides are TGTGCCAGCAGCGGGACAGGGGGTTCGCAGCCCCAGCATTTT.